These T cell receptor beta chains were read from a single sample in a study of T cell repertoires in aging, cancer and after chemotherapy. Via MiXCR, TCRdb re-called the multiplex PCR reads, giving one row per CDR3 protein. The table includes some 2,300 distinct CDR3 sequences, around a quarter detected once. The material sequenced was blood. Source of these receptors: a human donor in good health. Each CDR3 is given with its conserved first and last residue. Each record gives: CDR3 DNA, CDR3 protein, CDR3 length, D gene, clone size, J gene, V gene. D genes are given only for firm matches. Clone size is given for some rows only: seen once, a few or many times, or a class if the clone is expanded.

TGTGCCAGCAGTAACAGGGGAATGACAGATACGCAGTATTTT	CASSNRGMTDTQYF	14	TRBD1	medium-sized	TRBJ2-3	TRBV12-3/TRBV12-4
TGTGCCAGCACCAAGGGACACAGTAATTCACCCCTCCACTTT	CASTKGHSNSPLHF	14	.	.	TRBJ1-6	TRBV14
TGTGCCAGCAGCGACAGGGGGCGAGGGGAAAAACTGTTTTTT	CASSDRGRGEKLFF	14	TRBD1	few	TRBJ1-4	TRBV7-2
TGTGCCAGCAGCCTCGGACAGGGAGGGTATGGCTACACCTTC	CASSLGQGGYGYTF	14	TRBD1	medium-sized	TRBJ1-2	TRBV12-3/TRBV12-4
TGTGCCAGCAGTGAATTCGGACAGGGGCTTTCGTACGAGCAGTACTTC	CASSEFGQGLSYEQYF	16	TRBD1	few	TRBJ2-7	TRBV6-1
TGTGCCAGCACGACCCCAGTGGGGAACACTGAAGCTTTCTTT	CASTTPVGNTEAFF	14	.	medium-sized	TRBJ1-1	TRBV6-6
TGTGCCAGTAGTACCTTACGGAACACTGAAGCTTTCTTT	CASSTLRNTEAFF	13	.	medium-sized	TRBJ1-1	TRBV19
TGTGCCAGCAGTCGACACTCTGGGGCCAACGTCCTGACTTTC	CASSRHSGANVLTF	14	.	medium-sized	TRBJ2-6	TRBV6-2/TRBV6-3
TGCAGTGCTAGAGACACGGCAGGGGGTTCCTATAATTCACCCCTCCACTTT	CSARDTAGGSYNSPLHF	17	TRBD1	.	TRBJ1-6	TRBV20-1
TGCGCCAGCAGCCAGGAAGGATGGGGCGAGACCCAGTACTTC	CASSQEGWGETQYF	14	.	medium-sized	TRBJ2-5	TRBV4-3
TGCGCCAGCAGCTTGGGACTAGCGGGGGTATACAATGAGCAGTTCTTC	CASSLGLAGVYNEQFF	16	TRBD2	.	TRBJ2-1	TRBV4-1
TGCGCCAGCAGCTTGGAGCAGGGAACCTCCTACGAGCAGTACTTC	CASSLEQGTSYEQYF	15	.	few	TRBJ2-7	TRBV5-1
TGTGCCAGCAGCCACTTGGGGAGGGGAGGTGAAGAGACCCAGTACTTC	CASSHLGRGGEETQYF	16	TRBD2	medium-sized	TRBJ2-5	TRBV5-4
TGTGCCAGCTCACCACCGAACTCCGGGACAGGGACTGGCGAGCAGTACTTC	CASSPPNSGTGTGEQYF	17	TRBD1	large	TRBJ2-7	TRBV18
TGCAGCGTCGTGGGACTAGCGGGGACAGATACGCAGTATTTT	CSVVGLAGTDTQYF	14	TRBD2	large	TRBJ2-3	TRBV29-1
TGTGCCAGCAGCTTGGTTGGGGAATCCCGCGAGCAGTACTTC	CASSLVGESREQYF	14	.	medium-sized	TRBJ2-7	TRBV5-6
TGTGCCGGACTACCGGGACTGAAAGCTTTCTTT	CAGLPGLKAFF	11	.	medium-sized	TRBJ1-1	TRBV30
TGTGCCAGCACGGGCGGGAAGACCCAGTACTTC	CASTGGKTQYF	11	.	medium-sized	TRBJ2-5	TRBV12-3/TRBV12-4
TGTGCCAGTAGTATGCAAGGCTACGAGCAGTACTTC	CASSMQGYEQYF	12	.	medium-sized	TRBJ2-7	TRBV19
TGCGCCAGCAGCCAAGAACGAGCCAGCGGCTATGGCTACACCTTC	CASSQERASGYGYTF	15	.	few	TRBJ1-2	TRBV4-3
TGTGCCAGTAGTATCCGTGGTTTCAATCAGCCCCAGCATTTT	CASSIRGFNQPQHF	14	.	medium-sized	TRBJ1-5	TRBV19
TGCGCCAGCAGTCAATCTGCAAAGGTGGATGAGCAGTTCTTC	CASSQSAKVDEQFF	14	.	.	TRBJ2-1	TRBV23-1
TGTGCCAGCAGCTCAACAGGGGGCGGATATAATTCACCCCTCCACTTT	CASSSTGGGYNSPLHF	16	TRBD1	.	TRBJ1-6	TRBV5-4
TGTGCCAGCAGTTTCCTCCCCGGGGGGGCCCAGTACTTC	CASSFLPGGAQYF	13	TRBD2	medium-sized	TRBJ2-5	TRBV6-6
TGTGCCAGTAGTAAACAGGGATGGGGCTACACCTTC	CASSKQGWGYTF	12	.	large	TRBJ1-2	TRBV19
TGTGCCAGTAGTAAGGGACAGGCGGGGGAGACCCAGTACTTC	CASSKGQAGETQYF	14	TRBD1	.	TRBJ2-5	TRBV19
TGCGCCAGCAGCTTTCGGGAAGCTGAAGAGACCCAGTACTTC	CASSFREAEETQYF	14	.	few	TRBJ2-5	TRBV5-1
TGTGCCAGCAGCTTAGATCGATTAACAGGGCAAAGGGGTGAGCAGTTCTTC	CASSLDRLTGQRGEQFF	17	.	few	TRBJ2-1	TRBV11-2
TGTGCCAGCAGGGGGGGGGGACAGGGTAGTAGAAACACCATATATTTT	CASRGGGQGSRNTIYF	16	TRBD1	.	TRBJ1-3	TRBV12-3/TRBV12-4
TGTGCCAGTAGTGGACAGGGGAGCGGCAATCAGCCCCAGCATTTT	CASSGQGSGNQPQHF	15	TRBD1	large	TRBJ1-5	TRBV19
TGCAGTGCTGAGGGACGGAGCACAGATACGCAGTATTTT	CSAEGRSTDTQYF	13	.	medium-sized	TRBJ2-3	TRBV20-1
TGTGCCATCGCGACAGGGATCGGGGCCAACGTCCTGACTTTC	CAIATGIGANVLTF	14	TRBD1	medium-sized	TRBJ2-6	TRBV28
TGTGCCAGCAGCTTAGCGGGGCGAGAAGGGGATACGCAGTATTTT	CASSLAGREGDTQYF	15	.	few	TRBJ2-3	TRBV7-2
TGTGCCAGCAGCTTAGGTTGGTTGAATGAGCAGTTCTTC	CASSLGWLNEQFF	13	.	medium-sized	TRBJ2-1	TRBV7-9
TGCAGTGCTGGTCAGAGAGTCTCTGGGGCCAACGTCCTGACTTTC	CSAGQRVSGANVLTF	15	.	medium-sized	TRBJ2-6	TRBV20-1
TGTGCCATCAGTGGAGGGAGCTCCTATAATTCACCCCTCCACTTT	CAISGGSSYNSPLHF	15	.	medium-sized	TRBJ1-6	TRBV10-3
TGTGCCAGCAGCTTGTTGGGGACTCCAACTAATGAAAAACTGTTTTTT	CASSLLGTPTNEKLFF	16	.	medium-sized	TRBJ1-4	TRBV5-5
TGTGCCAGCTCACCGATTCAGACGTCCTACGAGCAGTACTTC	CASSPIQTSYEQYF	14	.	medium-sized	TRBJ2-7	TRBV18
TGTGCCACATCATCCGGAGGTCTTTCTGGGGCCAACGTCCTGACTTTC	CATSSGGLSGANVLTF	16	.	medium-sized	TRBJ2-6	TRBV19
TGTGCCAGTGCCCTTTGGACGGCGCAAGAGACCCAGTACTTC	CASALWTAQETQYF	14	.	.	TRBJ2-5	TRBV2
TGTGCCAGCACGGGGTTACAAGAGACCCAGTACTTC	CASTGLQETQYF	12	.	medium-sized	TRBJ2-5	TRBV7-9
TGTGCCAGCAGTGATGGGGGAGCAGGGGCAGATACGCAGTATTTT	CASSDGGAGADTQYF	15	.	medium-sized	TRBJ2-3	TRBV6-1
TGTGCCAGCAGATCCCGGACAGGGCATGTAATCGACGAGCAGTACTTC	CASRSRTGHVIDEQYF	16	TRBD1	large	TRBJ2-7	TRBV6-5
TGCAGTGCTCCTTTCGACTTGGGCTCCTACGAGCAGTACTTC	CSAPFDLGSYEQYF	14	.	.	TRBJ2-7	TRBV20-1
TGCGCCAGCAGCTTTCCCCGGGAGCGCACTAGAACAGATACGCAGTATTTT	CASSFPRERTRTDTQYF	17	.	.	TRBJ2-3	TRBV5-5
TGCGCCAGCAGCCCCCAGGTCCCGAACACCGGGGAGCTGTTTTTT	CASSPQVPNTGELFF	15	.	.	TRBJ2-2	TRBV4-3
TGTGCCAGCAGTTGGACGACAGGGGGAGGCACTGAAGCTTTCTTT	CASSWTTGGGTEAFF	15	TRBD1	medium-sized	TRBJ1-1	TRBV6-5
TGTGCCAGCAGTTACTACCGGACAGATACGCAGTATTTT	CASSYYRTDTQYF	13	.	medium-sized	TRBJ2-3	TRBV6-2/TRBV6-3
TGTGCCAGTAGTGGGCAGGGAGGGTCTACCTACGAGCAGTACTTC	CASSGQGGSTYEQYF	15	TRBD2	medium-sized	TRBJ2-7	TRBV19
TGTGCCAGCAGCCTGGGACCGGGCTACGAGCAGTACTTC	CASSLGPGYEQYF	13	.	few	TRBJ2-7	TRBV12-3/TRBV12-4
TGCGCCAGCAGCCAATCTAGTCTCTCCTACAATGAGCAGTTCTTC	CASSQSSLSYNEQFF	15	.	.	TRBJ2-1	TRBV4-1
TGTGCCAGCAGGGCTACTAGCGGGGGGTCGGAGACCCAGTACTTC	CASRATSGGSETQYF	15	TRBD2	.	TRBJ2-5	TRBV6-1
TGCAGTGCACAGGACAGGGAGACCTATAGCAATCAGCCCCAGCATTTT	CSAQDRETYSNQPQHF	16	TRBD1	few	TRBJ1-5	TRBV20-1